The 5 T cell receptor beta chains below all came from one sample that was sequenced in a study of blood T cell repertoires in COVID-19. Using immunoSEQ multiplex PCR, the repertoire was profiled, and TCRdb retains in-frame clones only, with some absent. In the table there are roughly 65,000 clones, 90% of which are singletons. Sequencing was performed on peripheral blood. These receptors originate from a man in his sixties with acute or convalescent COVID-19.

The chain uses TRBV6-5 and TRBJ1-5; 10 positions agree with TRBD1. Germline assignment: CDR1 MNHEY and CDR2 SVGAGI. This CDR3 contains 14 residues. V lost 8 bases and J lost 5; bases outside the gene matches: 6. Here the CDR3 reads CASRRDRGDQPQHF. Here the CDR3 DNA reads TGTGCCAGCCGACGGGACAGGGGTGATCAGCCCCAGCATTTT.

A few counts support this clone. The chain is built from TRBV7-3 and TRBJ1-3; possible D gene TRBD1, 6 bases. The CDR3 runs to 15 residues. Germline V gives CDR1 SGHTA, CDR2 FQGTGA. Trimming removed 5 bases at V and 4 bases at J, with 15 bases between. The CDR3 DNA is TGTGCCAGCAGCCCAAGGTCAGGGGCAGGAAACACCATATATTTT. Its protein is CASSPRSGAGNTIYF.

The gene calls are TRBV5-1 and TRBJ2-2; possibly TRBD1 for D (5 bases). Germline CDR1 and CDR2: SGHRS and YFSETQ. V was clipped by 2 bases and J by 2 bases, with 16 bases between them. The CDR3 has 17 amino acids. The CDR3 region is CASSLRGAGLNTGELFF. In nucleotides, the CDR3 is TGCGCCAGCAGCTTAAGGGGTGCCGGGCTTAACACCGGGGAGCTGTTTTTT.

The chain links TRBV12-5 to TRBJ1-2, with TRBD1 as a possible D gene (6 bases). The ends were cut back, 3 bases at V and 4 bases at J, with 24 bases in the middle. The CDR3 has 18 amino acids. Germline CDR1 LGHNT, CDR2 FRNRAP. CDR3 in amino acids: CASGFAPQDRGSSYGYTF. CDR3 sequence (DNA): TGTGCTAGTGGTTTTGCTCCTCAGGACAGAGGCAGCTCCTATGGCTACACCTTC.

This chain uses TRBV18 with TRBJ1-1; 7 nucleotides match TRBD1. CDR3 length equals 15 residues. Trimming at V came to 0 bases and at J to 0 bases, leaving 1 base not matched to a gene. CDR1 KGHSH and CDR2 LQKENI come from the germline V gene. CDR3 sequence reads: CASSPPTGMNTEAFF. As DNA, the CDR3 is TGTGCCAGCTCACCACCGACAGGGATGAACACTGAAGCTTTCTTT.